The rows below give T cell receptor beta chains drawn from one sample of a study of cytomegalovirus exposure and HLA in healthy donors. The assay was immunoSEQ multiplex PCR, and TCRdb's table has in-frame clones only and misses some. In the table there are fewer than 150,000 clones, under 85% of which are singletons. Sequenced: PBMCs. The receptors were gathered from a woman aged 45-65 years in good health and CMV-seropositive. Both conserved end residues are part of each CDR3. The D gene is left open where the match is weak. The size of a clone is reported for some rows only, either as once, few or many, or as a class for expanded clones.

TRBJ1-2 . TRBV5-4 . TGTGCCAGCAGCTTGGCCAGGCAGTCCTATGGCTACACCTTC CASSLARQSYGYTF
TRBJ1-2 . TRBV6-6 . TGTGCCAGCAGTTACCCAACACGTTCCTATGGCTACACCTTC CASSYPTRSYGYTF
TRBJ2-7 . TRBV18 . TGTGCCAGCTCACCAGGCAGGAGGGTTTCCTACGAGCAGTACTTC CASSPGRRVSYEQYF
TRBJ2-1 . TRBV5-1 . TGCGCCAGCAGCTCGCCCACAGGCCTTACCTACAATGAGCAGTTCTTC CASSSPTGLTYNEQFF
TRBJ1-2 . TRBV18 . TGTGCCAGCTCGGTACAGGGTGGCTACACCTTC CASSVQGGYTF
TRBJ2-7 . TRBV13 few TGTGCCAGCAGCTTAGGGTCCCTGGCCACCTACTTC CASSLGSLATYF
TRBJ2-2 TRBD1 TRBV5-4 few TGTGCCAGCAGCGCCGGGACAGGGGACACCGGGGAGCTGTTTTTT CASSAGTGDTGELFF
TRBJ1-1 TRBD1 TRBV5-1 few TGCGCCAGCAGCCTTTACAGGGGGGAGAACACTGAAGCTTTCTTT CASSLYRGENTEAFF
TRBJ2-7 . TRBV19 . TGTGCCAGTAGTAATACCGGGGTCTCCTACGAGCAGTACTTC CASSNTGVSYEQYF
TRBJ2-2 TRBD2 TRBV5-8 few TGTGCCAGCAGCCGGAGGGCTAGCGGGGGCCGCACCGGGGAGCTGTTTTTT CASSRRASGGRTGELFF
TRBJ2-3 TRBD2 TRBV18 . TGTGCCAGCTCACCACCACTAGCGGGAGAGACAGATACGCAGTATTTT CASSPPLAGETDTQYF